The 19 T cell receptor beta chains below come from one sample, sequenced in a study of T cell changes during pregnancy in multiple sclerosis. Method: immunoSEQ multiplex PCR; TCRdb's copy keeps in-frame clones and lacks some. The sample records tens of thousands of clones, roughly nine tenths being singletons. Sequenced material: CD4+ T cells from peripheral blood mononuclear cells, taken in the first trimester of pregnancy. Receptors originate from a female donor with multiple sclerosis, enrolled in a pregnancy study.

V and J are TRBV29-1 and TRBJ2-2; tentative D call: TRBD2 (6 bases). V was pared by 5 bases and J by 0 bases, with 16 bases between. Per the germline V gene, CDR1 is SQVTM and CDR2 is ANQGSEA. This CDR3 is built from 16 residues. CDR3 DNA: TGCAGCGTTCGCGATTCTAGCGTCCCGAACACCGGGGAGCTGTTTTTT. Its translation: CSVRDSSVPNTGELFF.

The chain carries TRBV15 and TRBJ2-3; no firm D call. V was clipped by 4 bases and J by 1 base, with 18 bases between them. The length of the CDR3 is 17 residues. Germline lookup yields CDR1 LNHNV and CDR2 YYDKDF (reference sequence). CDR3 nucleotides: TGTGCCACCAGCATCATAAATGGTGAGGAGCGCACAGATACGCAGTATTTT. This codes for CATSIINGEERTDTQYF.

The chain employs TRBV9 and TRBJ2-1; a weak D match, TRBD1 (6 bases). The CDR3 consists of 13 residues. V was pared by 0 bases and J by 6 bases, with 7 bases between. Germline V gene data show CDR1 as SGDLS and CDR2 as YYNGEE. The CDR3 loop is CASSVVQGNEQFF. The CDR3 DNA reads as TGTGCCAGCAGCGTAGTACAGGGCAATGAGCAGTTCTTC.

The rearrangement uses TRBV5-4 and TRBJ2-3; 7 bases match TRBD2. Looked up from germline, CDR1 is SGHNT and CDR2 is YYREEE (reference sequence). The CDR3 runs 15 residues. Trimming removed 4 bases from V and 1 base from J; junction bases left unmatched: 6. The DNA of the CDR3 is TGTGCCAGCAGCGGGGGGAGGGTCCGCACAGATACGCAGTATTTT. It specifies CASSGGRVRTDTQYF.

V gene TRBV9 combines with J gene TRBJ2-7; 9 bases match TRBD2. J was trimmed by 3 bases and V by 0 bases; bases with no gene match: 7. The CDR3 runs 16 residues. The germline V gene has CDR1 SGDLS and CDR2 YYNGEE. CDR3 nucleotide sequence: TGTGCCAGCAGCGTAGGGGATAGCGGGAGATTCTACGAGCAGTACTTC. It encodes CASSVGDSGRFYEQYF.

The V and J genes are TRBV9 and TRBJ2-3; D perhaps matches TRBD2 (5 bases). Germline CDR1 is SGDLS and CDR2 is YYNGEE. The CDR3 sequence is 15 residues long. The V and J ends lost 0 bases and 2 bases respectively, with 10 bases between them. The CDR3 sequence is CASSVDGGPTDTQYF. The CDR3 coding sequence is TGTGCCAGCAGCGTAGATGGCGGGCCCACAGATACGCAGTATTTT.

This chain uses TRBV7-2 with TRBJ2-1; 8 positions match TRBD1. The CDR3 runs 14 residues. The germline V gene encodes CDR1 SGHTA and CDR2 FQGNSA. Trimming removed 4 bases from V and 6 bases from J; junction bases left unmatched: 5. The CDR3 reads CASSSRTGGNEQFF. The CDR3 DNA sequence: TGTGCCAGCAGCTCCCGAACAGGGGGCAATGAGCAGTTCTTC.

This clone was seen a few times. This chain links TRBV10-3 with TRBJ1-6; TRBD1 matches 9 bases. V lost 6 bases and J lost 10; bases outside the gene matches: 4. Germline CDR1 is ENHRY and CDR2 is SYGVKD. The CDR3 extends over 13 amino acids. The CDR3 bases are TGTGCCATCAGCCGGGACAGGGACTCACCCCTCCACTTT. It yields the protein CAISRDRDSPLHF.

The chain is built from TRBV18 and TRBJ1-2; D call uncertain. V was trimmed by 3 bases and J by 6 bases, leaving 29 bases between them. The CDR3 loop spans 19 amino acids. Germline V gene data show CDR1 as KGHSH and CDR2 as LQKENI. This CDR3 is CASSPVAANEAYQKNGYTF. The CDR3 nucleotides are TGTGCCAGCTCACCTGTCGCGGCGAACGAAGCATACCAGAAAAATGGCTACACCTTC.

The chain has TRBV7-6 and TRBJ1-1; 7 nucleotides align to TRBD1. This CDR3 has 15 amino acids. J gave up 7 bases and V 5 bases, and 13 bases lay outside the gene matches. Germline CDR1 SGHVS, CDR2 FNYEAQ. CDR3 DNA: TGTGCCAGCAGCCGAGACAGGGTCGGCCTTGGTGAAGCTTTCTTT. Translating it yields CASSRDRVGLGEAFF.

The chain links TRBV2 to TRBJ1-5; weak D call: TRBD1 (5 bases). This CDR3 has 15 amino acids. The germline gives CDR1 SNHLY, CDR2 FYNNEI. V shed 6 bases and J shed 1 base, with 13 bases lying between them. CDR3 residues: CASSHGGGSNQPQHF. The CDR3 region has the DNA TGTGCCAGCAGCCACGGGGGGGGAAGCAATCAGCCCCAGCATTTT.

V gene TRBV19 combines with J gene TRBJ2-7; a weak D match, TRBD2 (6 bases). This CDR3 region has 15 residues. CDR1 LNHDA and CDR2 SQIVND come from the germline V gene (reference sequence). Deletions cut 6 bases from V and 7 bases from J, with 22 bases between. The CDR3 DNA follows: TGTGCCAGTAGGAGGAGGGATGGGGGTTTCTGGGAGCAGTACTTC. Translated, it gives CASRRRDGGFWEQYF.

V and J are TRBV4-1 and TRBJ1-2; D may be TRBD1 (6 bases). Germline loops: CDR1 MGHRA, CDR2 YSYEKL. V was trimmed by 0 bases and J by 8 bases, leaving 13 bases between them. The CDR3 contains 14 residues. The CDR3 spells CASSQDGGTWGYTF. DNA of the CDR3: TGCGCCAGCAGCCAAGATGGGGGCACTTGGGGCTACACCTTC.

The V and J genes are TRBV9 and TRBJ1-3, with D uncertain. V was trimmed by 4 bases and J by 0 bases, leaving 11 bases between them. CDR1 and CDR2 (germline): SGDLS, YYNGEE. The CDR3 runs 15 residues. CDR3 nucleotides: TGTGCCAGCAGCCTCGGACTGAACTCTGGAAACACCATATATTTT. Its translation is CASSLGLNSGNTIYF.

The rearrangement joins TRBV25-1 to TRBJ2-7; no clear D gene. Trimming removed 8 bases from V and 5 bases from J, with 10 bases in between. The germline V gene has CDR1 MGHDK and CDR2 SYGVNS. There are 11 residues in the CDR3. CDR3 in DNA: TGTGCCAGCTCTAGACTCGACGAGCAGTACTTC. Translating gives CASSRLDEQYF.

The J gene is TRBJ2-1, the V gene TRBV5-5; a weak D match, TRBD1 (6 bases). The CDR3 consists of 13 residues. Per germline, CDR1 SGHKS and CDR2 YYEKEE (reference sequence). Trimming took off 2 bases at V and 6 bases at J, with 9 bases between the two ends. CDR3 protein: CASSLLQGNEQFF. In DNA, the CDR3 is TGTGCCAGCAGCTTACTACAGGGCAATGAGCAGTTCTTC.

This rearrangement joins TRBV7-2 to TRBJ1-4; 10 nucleotides agree with TRBD1. CDR3 length: 15 amino acids. Unmatched junction bases numbered 10, after V lost 7 bases and J lost 8 bases. Germline V CDR1 and CDR2: SGHTA, FQGNSA. DNA for the CDR3: TGTGCCAGCACCGGGGGGGGGACAGGGGACGAAAAACTGTTTTTT. The encoded protein is CASTGGGTGDEKLFF.

The chain recombines TRBV7-3 with TRBJ2-3; 7 bases match TRBD2. With V trimmed by 4 bases and J by 4 bases, 8 bases remained unmatched. Germline lookup yields CDR1 SGHTA and CDR2 FQGTGA. The CDR3 spans 15 residues. The CDR3 sequence: CASSWGGGPSDTQYF. CDR3 coding DNA: TGTGCCAGCAGCTGGGGCGGGGGACCCTCAGATACGCAGTATTTT.

The CDR3 region has the DNA TGCGCCAGCAGTCAATTGGCAGCTAGGACGAACACCGGGGAGCTGTTTTTT. Its protein is CASSQLAARTNTGELFF. This chain connects TRBV23-1 to TRBJ2-2; no firm D call. TRBV23-1 is designated an ORF whose function remains uncertain. The CDR3 is 17 residues long. V gave up 1 base and J gave up 0 bases, with 12 bases separating them.